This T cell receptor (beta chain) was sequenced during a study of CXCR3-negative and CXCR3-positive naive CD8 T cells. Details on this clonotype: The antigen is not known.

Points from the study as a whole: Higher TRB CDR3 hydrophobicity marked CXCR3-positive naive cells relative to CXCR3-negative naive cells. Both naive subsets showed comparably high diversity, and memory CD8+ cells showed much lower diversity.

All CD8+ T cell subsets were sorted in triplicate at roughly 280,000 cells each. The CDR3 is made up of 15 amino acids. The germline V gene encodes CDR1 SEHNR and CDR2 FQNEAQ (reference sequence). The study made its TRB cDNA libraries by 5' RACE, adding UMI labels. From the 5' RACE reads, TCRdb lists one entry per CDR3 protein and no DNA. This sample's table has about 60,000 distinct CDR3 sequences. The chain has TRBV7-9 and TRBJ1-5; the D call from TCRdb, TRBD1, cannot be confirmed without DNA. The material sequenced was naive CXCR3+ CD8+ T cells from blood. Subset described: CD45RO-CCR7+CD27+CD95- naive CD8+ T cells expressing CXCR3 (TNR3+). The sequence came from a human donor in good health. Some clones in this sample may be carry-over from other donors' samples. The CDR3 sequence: CASSSEGSSNQPQHF.